This T cell receptor beta chain appears in the sequencing data of a study of somatic mutations in cytotoxic T cells in rheumatoid arthritis. To note about this clone: Its antigen is unidentified.

As handled by the study authors: Matches to published virus-specific TCRB sequences were rare among patient CD8+ clones larger than 1%. Generated by immunoSEQ multiplex PCR, the TCRdb table keeps only in-frame clones and is missing some. V, J and clone size derive from that table, while D and trimming were established from the DNA sequence. The table lists about 13,000 clones, just under 80% of them singletons. Notes on the study in general: Within the rheumatoid arthritis patients, CD8+ clonality went up as age increased (Spearman r=0.49). The same was not true of the healthy controls.

V lost 2 bases and J 4 bases, leaving 8 bases between the germline ends. The CDR3 covers 13 residues. In germline, CDR1 is MNHNS, CDR2 SASEGT. This chain links TRBV6-1 with TRBJ2-5; a weak D match, TRBD2 (5 bases). The sample consisted of CD8+ T cells sorted from blood. This TCR was sampled from an adult with rheumatoid arthritis. In DNA, the CDR3 is TGTGCCAGCAGTGAATGGACTGGAGAGACCCAGTACTTC. This sequence encodes CASSEWTGETQYF.